These T cell receptor beta chains were read from a single sample in a study of blood T cell repertoires in COVID-19. Here immunoSEQ multiplex PCR was the method, and the copy in TCRdb shows in-frame clones only, minus some. Here the sample spans about 130,000 clones, roughly 85% being singletons. The sample comprised peripheral blood. Every receptor here comes from a human donor in a cohort sampled during active COVID-19. Each CDR3 is given with its conserved first and last residue. Fields, in order: clone size, D gene, V gene, J gene, CDR3 DNA, CDR3 protein. A D gene is named only where the DNA matches it firmly. Clone size is stated in some rows and not others, as once, few, many or a class when expanded.

clone size: .; D gene: .; V gene: TRBV6-5; J gene: TRBJ1-2; CDR3 DNA: TGTGCCAGCAGTTCCCTTCTCTTGGACATAAACTATGGCTACACCTTC; CDR3 protein: CASSSLLLDINYGYTF
clone size: .; D gene: TRBD1; V gene: TRBV6-1; J gene: TRBJ1-1; CDR3 DNA: TGTGCCAGCAGTGATGCTCAGGGGGCACTTACTTCTGAAGCTTTCTTT; CDR3 protein: CASSDAQGALTSEAFF
clone size: once; D gene: .; V gene: TRBV5-1; J gene: TRBJ1-6; CDR3 DNA: TGCGCCAGCAGCTTGGCCTCAACAGGGAATTCACCCCTCCACTTT; CDR3 protein: CASSLASTGNSPLHF
clone size: .; D gene: .; V gene: TRBV7-8; J gene: TRBJ2-4; CDR3 DNA: TGTGCCAGCAGCTCGAGAGTAGCCAAAAACATTCAGTACTTC; CDR3 protein: CASSSRVAKNIQYF
clone size: .; D gene: .; V gene: TRBV9; J gene: TRBJ2-3; CDR3 DNA: TGTGCCAGCAGCGCATCAGATACGCAGTATTTT; CDR3 protein: CASSASDTQYF
clone size: .; D gene: .; V gene: TRBV28; J gene: TRBJ2-7; CDR3 DNA: TGTGCCAGCAACCAGGGTGGGACCTACGAGCAGTACTTC; CDR3 protein: CASNQGGTYEQYF
clone size: once; D gene: .; V gene: TRBV11-3; J gene: TRBJ2-2; CDR3 DNA: TGTGCCAGCAGCTTAGCGCCTCAGTCGACCGGGGAGCTGTTTTTT; CDR3 protein: CASSLAPQSTGELFF
clone size: .; D gene: .; V gene: TRBV19; J gene: TRBJ2-1; CDR3 DNA: TGTGCCAGTAGCGAAACTTACGGCAATGAGCAGTTCTTC; CDR3 protein: CASSETYGNEQFF
clone size: .; D gene: .; V gene: TRBV7-2; J gene: TRBJ2-5; CDR3 DNA: TGTGCCAGCAGCTTACCACAGGGAGTAGGGGAGACCCAGTACTTC; CDR3 protein: CASSLPQGVGETQYF
clone size: .; D gene: TRBD2; V gene: TRBV11-1; J gene: TRBJ2-5; CDR3 DNA: TGTGCCAGCACCGACCGGACTAGCTCGGAGACCCAGTACTTC; CDR3 protein: CASTDRTSSETQYF
clone size: .; D gene: .; V gene: TRBV5-1; J gene: TRBJ2-3; CDR3 DNA: TGCGCCAGCAGCTTGGCGACAGTCGTAAACACAGATACGCAGTATTTT; CDR3 protein: CASSLATVVNTDTQYF
clone size: .; D gene: TRBD2; V gene: TRBV4-1; J gene: TRBJ2-1; CDR3 DNA: TGCGCCAGCAGCCCGCTCGGGACTAGAGACTACAATGAGCAGTTCTTC; CDR3 protein: CASSPLGTRDYNEQFF
clone size: .; D gene: .; V gene: TRBV11-3; J gene: TRBJ2-4; CDR3 DNA: TGTGCCAGCAGCATTGGACACAAAAACATTCAGTACTTC; CDR3 protein: CASSIGHKNIQYF
clone size: .; D gene: TRBD2; V gene: TRBV5-1; J gene: TRBJ2-1; CDR3 DNA: TGCGCCAGCAGCTCGACCACTAGCGGTAGAGAGCAGTTCTTC; CDR3 protein: CASSSTTSGREQFF
clone size: .; D gene: TRBD1; V gene: TRBV30; J gene: TRBJ1-3; CDR3 DNA: TGTGCCTGGGACAGGGGTCTTCATGGAAACACCATATATTTT; CDR3 protein: CAWDRGLHGNTIYF
clone size: .; D gene: .; V gene: TRBV9; J gene: TRBJ1-5; CDR3 DNA: TGTGCCAGCAGCGGAAGCGGGACCCCGGATCAGCCCCAGCATTTT; CDR3 protein: CASSGSGTPDQPQHF
clone size: .; D gene: TRBD2; V gene: TRBV7-2; J gene: TRBJ2-3; CDR3 DNA: TGTGCCAGCAACAGACGGGCCCTAGCGGGAGCAGATACGCAGTATTTT; CDR3 protein: CASNRRALAGADTQYF
clone size: .; D gene: .; V gene: TRBV12-3/TRBV12-4; J gene: TRBJ1-1; CDR3 DNA: TGTGCCAGCAGTCAATCAAGCGACGCTTTCTTT; CDR3 protein: CASSQSSDAFF
clone size: .; D gene: TRBD1; V gene: TRBV7-2; J gene: TRBJ1-4; CDR3 DNA: TGTGCCAGCAGCCAAGACAGGGGGCGTGATGAAAAACTGTTTTTT; CDR3 protein: CASSQDRGRDEKLFF
clone size: .; D gene: .; V gene: TRBV5-4; J gene: TRBJ2-2; CDR3 DNA: TGTGCCAGCAGCCCGGACAGCTACACCGGGGAGCTGTTTTTT; CDR3 protein: CASSPDSYTGELFF
clone size: .; D gene: TRBD1; V gene: TRBV7-2; J gene: TRBJ2-3; CDR3 DNA: TGTGCCATCCGACCGGGACAGGTGGCAGATACGCAGTATTTT; CDR3 protein: CAIRPGQVADTQYF
clone size: once; D gene: TRBD1; V gene: TRBV25-1; J gene: TRBJ1-3; CDR3 DNA: TGTGCCAGCAGTGCTACAGGGGGCGCGTCTGGAAACACCATATATTTT; CDR3 protein: CASSATGGASGNTIYF